Each of the 18 T cell receptor beta chains below was sequenced from the same sample in a study of OX40 agonist ivuxolimab in advanced cancers. Only in-frame clones appear in the TCRdb table, and some are missing; sequencing was by immunoSEQ multiplex PCR. The data hold about 7,700 clones, with about nine tenths observed a single time. The sequencing here drew on CD4+ or CD8+ T cells sorted from blood, taken in a trial of the OX40 agonist ivuxolimab. All receptors derive from an adult with an advanced solid tumor such as melanoma, head and neck, liver or kidney cancer.

The genes are TRBV5-1 and TRBJ2-1, with 9 bases aligning to TRBD2. The CDR3 has 17 residues. After removal of 2 bases from V and 0 bases from J, the junction contained 6 bases not matched to a gene. Germline-derived CDR1 and CDR2 are SGHRS and YFSETQ. CDR3 sequence reads: CASSFLGTSISYNEQFF. As DNA, the CDR3 is TGCGCCAGCAGCTTTCTTGGGACTAGCATCTCCTACAATGAGCAGTTCTTC.

The chain couples TRBV28 to TRBJ1-2; D gene unclear. The germline V and J ends were trimmed by 8 bases and 3 bases, with 13 bases remaining between them. CDR3 size: 13 residues. In germline, CDR1 is MDHEN, CDR2 SYDVKM. The CDR3 coding sequence is TGTGCCAGCCAGCTCGCCGGGGACTATGGCTACACCTTC. Translating gives CASQLAGDYGYTF.

V is TRBV28 and J is TRBJ2-1, with a weak D call TRBD2 (6 bases). Germline CDR1 and CDR2: MDHEN and SYDVKM. V gave up 1 base and J gave up 9 bases, with 16 bases separating them. The CDR3 length is 15 residues. The CDR3 region has the DNA TGTGCCAGCAGTTTATATACGGGAGTTAGGGCTGAGCAGTTCTTC. Its protein product is CASSLYTGVRAEQFF.

As concerns this clone: The sample carries other DNA sequences with the same CDR3. The chain combines TRBV5-1 with TRBJ2-7, with 7 nucleotides matching TRBD2. The V gene end was trimmed by 0 bases and the J gene end by 6 bases; junction bases not matched to a gene: 6. Germline CDR1 is SGHRS and CDR2 is YFSETQ. The CDR3 extends over 14 amino acids. In DNA form, the CDR3 reads TGCGCCAGCAGCTTGGATGGGGGGGGAGGCGAGCAGTACTTC. Its translation is CASSLDGGGGEQYF.

This rearrangement joins TRBV28 to TRBJ1-4, with a possible D match to TRBD1 (6 bases). The CDR3 has 12 residues. Per the germline V gene, CDR1 is MDHEN and CDR2 is SYDVKM. With 5 bases removed from V and 8 bases from J, the gap between germline ends came to 9 bases. The DNA of the CDR3 is TGTGCCAGCAGTGATGGGACAGAAAAACTGTTTTTT. This translates into CASSDGTEKLFF.

CDR3 in DNA: TGTGCCAGCAGCGTTGGTAGCGGGAGTTATGATACGCAGTATTTT. Its protein is CASSVGSGSYDTQYF. This rearrangement joins TRBV9 to TRBJ2-3, with TRBD2 identical over 9 bases. CDR1 and CDR2 (germline): SGDLS, YYNGEE. V was pared by 2 bases and J by 6 bases, with 7 bases of the junction left unmatched. The length of the CDR3 is 15 residues.

The chain recombines TRBV4-3 with TRBJ1-4, with unresolved D. CDR3 length equals 15 residues. CDR1 is LGHNA and CDR2 is YSLEER in the germline V gene. Trimming took off 1 base at V and 5 bases at J, with 11 bases between the two ends. This CDR3 is CASSQVLGLNEKLFF. The CDR3 coding sequence is TGCGCCAGCAGCCAAGTGTTAGGGCTCAATGAAAAACTGTTTTTT.

The V gene is TRBV18, the J gene TRBJ2-5; possibly TRBD1 or TRBD2 for D (5 bases each). CDR1 and CDR2 from the germline V gene are KGHSH and LQKENI. The CDR3 runs 15 residues. Trimming pared 0 bases from V and 5 bases from J, leaving 13 bases between. The CDR3 coding sequence is TGTGCCAGCTCACCACCGCTTGGGGGAGTTGAGACCCAGTACTTC. This sequence encodes CASSPPLGGVETQYF. The full variable domain, in which reference TRBV18 and TRBJ2-5 provide the parts outside the CDR3, is NAGVMQNPRHLVRRRGQEARLRCSPMKGHSHVYWYRQLPEEGLKFMVYLQKENIIDESGMPKERFSAEFPKEGPSILRIQQVVRGDSAAYFCASSPPLGGVETQYFGPGTRLLVL.

The chain is built from TRBV30 and TRBJ2-2, with 7 nucleotides matching TRBD1. The ends lost 4 bases at V and 2 bases at J; junction bases unmatched: 10. CDR1 and CDR2 (germline): GTSNPN, SVGIG (reference sequence). This CDR3 has 16 amino acids. The CDR3 nucleotides read TGTGCCTGGACCGCTTTAGGGACAGTCAACACCGGGGAGCTGTTTTTT. It encodes CAWTALGTVNTGELFF.

This clone was detected only a few times. The gene calls are TRBV6-4 and TRBJ1-2; D is uncertain. Trimming pared 0 bases from V and 8 bases from J, leaving 10 bases between. In germline, CDR1 is MRHNA, CDR2 SNTAGT. This CDR3 contains 13 residues. CDR3 loop: CASSDSEKAGYTF. As DNA, the CDR3 is TGTGCCAGCAGTGACTCGGAGAAAGCCGGCTACACCTTC.

This clone was seen only once. The V gene is TRBV6-5, the J gene TRBJ1-1; D may be TRBD1 (5 bases). CDR1 and CDR2 from the germline V gene are MNHEY and SVGAGI. Trimming shortened V by 2 bases and J by 1 base, and 11 bases separated the two germline ends. The CDR3 runs to 15 residues. The CDR3 DNA is TGTGCCAGCAGTTACGCGAGGGGCTCGAACACTGAAGCTTTCTTT. Translated, it gives CASSYARGSNTEAFF.

The V call is TRBV5-1, the J call TRBJ2-6; tentatively, D is TRBD1 (6 bases). Germline values: CDR1 SGHRS, CDR2 YFSETQ. CDR3 length: 15 amino acids. The V and J ends lost 0 bases and 2 bases respectively, with 6 bases between them. Written as DNA, the CDR3 is TGCGCCAGCAGCTTGGAGGGGGCTGGGGCCAACGTCCTGACTTTC. Translated, it gives CASSLEGAGANVLTF.

This rearrangement joins TRBV19 to TRBJ1-4, with 7 nucleotides matching TRBD1. The assigned J gene may be wrong: the sequence end matches TRBJ2-2 better. The CDR3 consists of 13 residues. Germline V CDR1 and CDR2: LNHDA, SQIVND (reference sequence). The CDR3 sequence: CASSIVRGTELFF. The CDR3 region has the DNA TGTGCCAGTAGTATAGTCAGGGGGACGGAGCTGTTTTTT.

The CDR3 DNA reads TGTGCCAGTAGTGACGGGGGTCACCAAGAGACCCAGTACTTC. This gives the protein CASSDGGHQETQYF. J is TRBJ2-5 and V is TRBV19, with TRBD2 as a possible D gene (6 bases). V lost 5 bases to trimming and J lost 0 bases, with 10 bases between them. This CDR3 is 14 amino acids long. Germline V gives CDR1 LNHDA, CDR2 SQIVND (reference sequence).

This rearrangement joins TRBV7-8 to TRBJ1-5, with TRBD1 identical over 7 bases. The V and J ends lost 0 bases and 6 bases, in that order; junction bases with no gene match: 5. Germline V gene data show CDR1 as SGHVS and CDR2 as FQNEAQ. The CDR3 extends over 15 amino acids. This CDR3 reads CASSLASRGLQPQHF. CDR3 nucleotides: TGTGCCAGCAGCTTAGCTTCTAGGGGGCTTCAGCCCCAGCATTTT.

The chain links TRBV7-6 to TRBJ2-6; a weak D match, TRBD2 (7 bases). Trimming removed 5 bases at V and 3 bases at J, with 14 bases between. The CDR3 is made up of 16 amino acids. In germline, CDR1 is SGHVS, CDR2 FNYEAQ. Here the CDR3 DNA reads TGTGCCAGCAGCCCCCAGGGGAGGGTTGGGGCCAACGTCCTGACTTTC. Translation: CASSPQGRVGANVLTF.

The rearrangement uses TRBV9 and TRBJ1-5; D ambiguous. This CDR3 contains 13 residues. Germline values: CDR1 SGDLS, CDR2 YYNGEE. V was pared by 2 bases and J by 5 bases, with 8 bases between. In DNA form, the CDR3 reads TGTGCCAGCAGCGTCGACATGCATCAGCCCCAGCATTTT. Translation gives CASSVDMHQPQHF.

The chain joins TRBV6-1 to TRBJ2-2; D not resolved. This CDR3 comprises 11 residues. The V and J ends lost 5 bases and 8 bases respectively, with 6 bases between them. Germline assignment: CDR1 MNHNS and CDR2 SASEGT. This CDR3 is CASSSSGELFF. CDR3 nucleotide sequence: TGTGCCAGCAGTTCAAGTGGGGAGCTGTTTTTT.